The 17 T cell receptor beta chains presented below share a single source sample, sequenced in a study of T cells in Graves' hyperthyroidism and ophthalmopathy. TCR beta CDR3 sequences were amplified from RNA transcripts. HTBI primers were the set used in a first-round RT-PCR of the TCR CDR3. TCRdb called the multiplex PCR reads again in MiXCR, with one record for every CDR3 protein. The top ten hold about 35% of the sample, which has about 300,000 distinct CDR3 sequences, about 19% seen once. Input material: blood. The origin of the receptors is a man aged 50 or older with Graves' ophthalmopathy.

This clonotype showed up many times. In DNA form, the CDR3 reads TGTGCCAGCAGTTTAAGTGAGACCCTTCTTTACGAGCAGTATTTT. Translated, it gives CASSLSETLLYEQYF. The chain links TRBV28 to TRBJ2-3, with D unresolved. The CDR3 is 15 residues long. V lost 2 bases, J lost 11 bases, and 20 bases lay in between. The germline CDR1 and CDR2 sequences are MDHEN and SYDVKM.

This clonotype was found many times. This chain links TRBV2 with TRBJ1-1; no clear D gene. V gave up 3 bases and J gave up 5 bases, with 7 bases separating them. In germline, CDR1 is SNHLY, CDR2 FYNNEI. The CDR3 is 12 residues long. CDR3 sequence reads: CASSDYGTEAFF. CDR3 in DNA: TGTGCCAGCAGTGATTATGGTACTGAAGCTTTCTTT.

There are many counts of this clonotype. V is TRBV20-1 and J is TRBJ2-1; TRBD2 matches at 11 bases. Germline CDR1 reads DFQATT; CDR2 reads SNEGSKA (reference sequence). V was clipped by 6 bases and J by 8 bases; unmatched bases: 12. The length of the CDR3 is 15 residues. The CDR3: CSAAKLAGAEDEQFF. Here the CDR3 DNA reads TGCAGTGCGGCCAAACTAGCGGGAGCCGAGGATGAGCAGTTCTTC.

The J gene is TRBJ2-1, the V gene TRBV20-1, with 11 bases lining up with TRBD2. The CDR3 is made up of 15 amino acids. V shed 1 base and J 7 bases; nucleotides not matched to a gene: 6. CDR1 is DFQATT and CDR2 is SNEGSKA in the germline V gene (reference sequence). CDR3 protein: CSARGQPSGRNEQFF. CDR3 DNA: TGCAGTGCTAGAGGCCAGCCTAGCGGGAGGAATGAGCAGTTCTTC.

This clonotype appeared many times. The V and J genes are TRBV10-3 and TRBJ2-7, with a tentative D call TRBD2 (5 bases). Germline CDR1 and CDR2: ENHRY and SYGVKD. CDR3 size: 14 residues. The V gene lost 2 bases and the J gene lost 2 bases, with 10 bases spanning the gap. The CDR3 bases are TGTGCCATCAGTGAGCCGTCGGGAACCTACGAGCAGTACTTC. It specifies CAISEPSGTYEQYF.

This clonotype has only a few counts. V is TRBV12-3 or TRBV12-4 and J is TRBJ2-3; D is perhaps TRBD1 (5 bases). With 5 bases removed from V and 2 bases from J, the gap between germline ends came to 14 bases. The CDR3 is 15 residues long. For the CDR3, the DNA is TGTGCCAGCAGTCAAGAAAACAGGTTCACAGATACGCAGTATTTT. Amino acid sequence: CASSQENRFTDTQYF.

Many counts were recorded for this clonotype. J is TRBJ2-7 and V is TRBV2; TRBD2 matches at 7 bases. Per germline, CDR1 SNHLY and CDR2 FYNNEI. CDR3 length equals 14 residues. After removal of 4 bases from V and 6 bases from J, the junction contained 9 bases not matched to a gene. The CDR3, as DNA: TGTGCCAGCAGTGCGGCGGGAGAGACGATCGAGCAGTACTTC. Translation gives CASSAAGETIEQYF.

This clonotype has just a few counts. V is TRBV7-6 and J is TRBJ2-1; 10 bases are shared with TRBD1. The CDR3 consists of 15 residues. V lost 3 bases and J lost 7; bases outside the gene matches: 6. Germline loops: CDR1 SGHVS, CDR2 FNYEAQ. DNA of the CDR3: TGTGCCAGCAGCTTGCAGGGGACAGGGGTAAATGAGCAGTTCTTC. This translates into CASSLQGTGVNEQFF.

This clonotype was counted many times. This chain links TRBV3-1 with TRBJ1-3; 7 bases are a match to TRBD1. The trim removed 4 bases at V and 0 bases at J, leaving 0 bases unmatched. This CDR3 spans 14 amino acids. Germline V gives CDR1 LGHDT, CDR2 YNNKEL (reference sequence). The chain's CDR3 is CASSRDSSGNTIYF. CDR3 DNA sequence: TGTGCCAGCAGCCGGGACAGCTCTGGAAACACCATATATTTT. Drawing the rest from reference TRBV3-1 and TRBJ1-3, the complete variable domain is DTAVSQTPKYLVTQMGNDKSIKCEQNLGHDTMYWYKQDSKKFLKIMFSYNNKELIINETVPNRFSPKSPDKAHLNLHINSLELGDSAVYFCASSRDSSGNTIYFGEGSWLTVV.

Many counts were recorded for this clonotype. The chain has TRBV5-1 and TRBJ1-2; possible D gene TRBD1, 5 bases. The CDR3 is 14 amino acids. V dropped 1 base and J dropped 6 bases, with 13 bases sitting between them. Germline CDR1 is SGHRS and CDR2 is YFSETQ. As DNA, the CDR3 is TGCGCCAGCAGCTTGAACCAGGGAGTAGATGGCTACACCTTC. This gives the protein CASSLNQGVDGYTF.

The chain carries TRBV10-2 and TRBJ2-5; possibly TRBD1 for D (6 bases). Germline assignment: CDR1 WSHSY and CDR2 SAAADI. The CDR3 has 13 residues. V gave up 11 bases and J gave up 4 bases, with 17 bases separating them. The chain's CDR3 is CASTPGQPETQYF. CDR3 coding DNA: TGCGCCTCCACCCCCGGACAGCCAGAGACCCAGTACTTC.

The rearrangement uses TRBV5-1 and TRBJ2-7, with 9 bases fitting TRBD1. CDR1 is SGHRS, CDR2 YFSETQ, per germline. The CDR3 is made up of 15 amino acids. V shed 4 bases and J 7 bases; nucleotides not matched to a gene: 12. The CDR3 region has the DNA TGCGCCAGCAGCGCATTACAGGGGGCCTTTAAGGAGCAGTACTTC. This codes for CASSALQGAFKEQYF.

This clonotype was seen ten or more times. V usage is TRBV20-1 and J usage is TRBJ2-5, with 15 nucleotides matching TRBD2. Germline V lookup: CDR1 DFQATT, CDR2 SNEGSKA (reference sequence). Losses at the gene ends were 5 bases for V and 7 bases for J; bases not matched to a gene: 8. The CDR3 contains 15 residues. The CDR3 DNA reads TGCAGTGCTCATTGGACTAGCGGGAGGGCCGGGACCCAGTACTTC. Translation: CSAHWTSGRAGTQYF.

This clonotype was observed a handful of times. V is TRBV5-5 and J is TRBJ2-3; D unclear. There are 13 residues in the CDR3. The V gene lost 1 base and the J gene lost 5 bases, with 8 bases spanning the gap. Looked up from germline, CDR1 is SGHKS and CDR2 is YYEKEE (reference sequence). CDR3 amino acids: CASSLPALDTQYF. The CDR3 DNA is TGTGCCAGCAGCTTGCCGGCACTAGATACGCAGTATTTT.

This clonotype was recorded many times. The CDR3: CASSLAGDYNEQFF. The CDR3 nucleotides are TGTGCCAGCAGTTTAGCGGGAGACTACAATGAGCAGTTCTTC. The V gene is TRBV28, the J gene TRBJ2-1, with 7 bases that match TRBD2. Germline V gene lookup returns CDR1 MDHEN and CDR2 SYDVKM. The CDR3 totals 14 residues. V gave up 2 bases and J gave up 3 bases; unmatched junction bases: 1.

The chain uses TRBV12-3 or TRBV12-4 and TRBJ2-7; 8 positions agree with TRBD1. V lost 5 bases, J lost 4 bases, and 7 bases stayed unmatched. This CDR3 spans 14 amino acids. CDR3 residues: CASSKAGGVYEQYF. The CDR3 coding sequence is TGTGCCAGCAGTAAAGCAGGGGGCGTTTACGAGCAGTACTTC.

This clonotype was observed a handful of times. The gene calls are TRBV28 and TRBJ1-5; TRBD1 matches at 7 bases. Germline-derived CDR1 and CDR2 are MDHEN and SYDVKM. J was trimmed by 7 bases and V by 6 bases; bases with no gene match: 9. There are 14 residues in the CDR3. CDR3 bases: TGTGCCAGCAGGGATACAGGGGAAGGGCAGCCCCAGCATTTT. Its translation is CASRDTGEGQPQHF.